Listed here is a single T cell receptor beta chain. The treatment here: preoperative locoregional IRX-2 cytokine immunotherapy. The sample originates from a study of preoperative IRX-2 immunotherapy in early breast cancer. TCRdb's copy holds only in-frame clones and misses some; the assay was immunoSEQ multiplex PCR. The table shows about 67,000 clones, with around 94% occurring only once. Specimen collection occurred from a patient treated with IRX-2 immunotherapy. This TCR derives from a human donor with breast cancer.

The chain's CDR3 is CASSPSGITYEQYF. CDR3 nucleotide sequence: TGTGCCAGCTCACCGAGTGGTATAACTTACGAGCAGTACTTC. V usage is TRBV18 and J usage is TRBJ2-7, with D unresolved. CDR1 and CDR2 (germline): KGHSH, LQKENI. This CDR3 region has 14 residues. V lost 3 bases and J lost 4, with 13 bases in between.